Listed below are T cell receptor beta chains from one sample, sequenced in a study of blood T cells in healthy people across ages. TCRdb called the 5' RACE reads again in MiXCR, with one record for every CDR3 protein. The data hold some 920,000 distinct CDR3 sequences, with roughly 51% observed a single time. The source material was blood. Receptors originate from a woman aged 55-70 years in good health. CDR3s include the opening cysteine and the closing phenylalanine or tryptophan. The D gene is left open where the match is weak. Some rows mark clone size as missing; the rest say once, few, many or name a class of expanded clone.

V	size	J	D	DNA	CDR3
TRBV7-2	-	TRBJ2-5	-	TGTGCCAGCAGCTTTTCGGGGGTTTACAATGAGCAGTACTTC	CASSFSGVYNEQYF
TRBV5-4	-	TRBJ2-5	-	TGTGCCAGCAGCCCCACCACGGGACTGGAGGAGACCCAGTACTTC	CASSPTTGLEETQYF
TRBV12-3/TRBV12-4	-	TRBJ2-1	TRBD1	TGTGCCAGCGCGTCCCCCTGGACAGGGGTAAATGAGCAGTTCTTC	CASASPWTGVNEQFF
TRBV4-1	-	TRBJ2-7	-	TGCGCCAGCAGCCATGGGCCGGGAGTTATCTTATCTAGCTACGAGCAGTACTTC	CASSHGPGVILSSYEQYF
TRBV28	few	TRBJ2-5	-	TGTGCCAGCAGTGTCCAGACGGGAGAGCAGTACTTC	CASSVQTGEQYF
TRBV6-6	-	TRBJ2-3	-	TGTGCCAACAACCCCCTGGCGGGAGATACGCAGTATTTT	CANNPLAGDTQYF
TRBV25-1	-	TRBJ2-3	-	TGTGCCAGCAGTGAAGGTTTGGGCGGGAAGGATGATACGCAGTATTTT	CASSEGLGGKDDTQYF
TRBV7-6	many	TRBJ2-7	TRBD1	TGTGCCAGCAGCTCACGACAGGGCTCTCGGGAGCAGTACTTC	CASSSRQGSREQYF
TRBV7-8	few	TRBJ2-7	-	TGTGCCAGCAGCTCCGTTAAGGGCAGCTCCTACGAGCAGTACTTC	CASSSVKGSSYEQYF
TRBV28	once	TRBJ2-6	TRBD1	TGTGCCAGCAGAGTACAGGGGACCGGGGCCAACGTCCTGACTTTC	CASRVQGTGANVLTF
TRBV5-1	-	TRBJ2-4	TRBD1	TGCGCCAGCAGCTGGGACAGGGGACGGGTTCAGTACTTC	CASSWDRGRVQYF
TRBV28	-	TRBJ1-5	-	TGTGCCAGCAACTTGGCCCCGACGGAACATAGCAATCAGCCCCAGCATTTT	CASNLAPTEHSNQPQHF
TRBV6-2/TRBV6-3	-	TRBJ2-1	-	TGTGCCAGCAGTTTGGGACATTCCAATGAGCAGTTCTTC	CASSLGHSNEQFF
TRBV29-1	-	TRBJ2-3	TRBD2	TGCAGCGTTGGTGGGAGGGCGACAGATACGCAGTATTTT	CSVGGRATDTQYF
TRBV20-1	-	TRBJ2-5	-	TGCAGTGCTAGAGGTAGCGCGGAGCTACTCCCCCAGTACTTC	CSARGSAELLPQYF
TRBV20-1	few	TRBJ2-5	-	TGCAGTGCTAGAGGTGGTGCAGGGTCATTAGAGACCCAGTACTTC	CSARGGAGSLETQYF
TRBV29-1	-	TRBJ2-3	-	TGCAGCGTTGTAGCACAGACCACACGAGATACGCAGTATTTT	CSVVAQTTRDTQYF
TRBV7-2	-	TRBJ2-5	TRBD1	TGTGCCAGCAGCTTAGACCCAGACAGGGTAGAGACCCAGTACTTC	CASSLDPDRVETQYF
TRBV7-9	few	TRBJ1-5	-	TGTGCCAGCAGCCCTGCGGGTGTGAATCAGCCCCAGCATTTT	CASSPAGVNQPQHF
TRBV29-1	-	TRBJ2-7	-	TGCAGCGTTGCGGACCTGGACGAGCAGTACTTC	CSVADLDEQYF
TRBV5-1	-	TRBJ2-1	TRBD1	TGCGCCAGCAGCCCAACGACAGGGGGCCCAACCTCCTACAATGAGCAGTTCTTC	CASSPTTGGPTSYNEQFF
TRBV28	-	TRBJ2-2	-	TGTGCCAGCAGTTTATGGCACCTAGTTGCGACCGGGGAGCTGTTTTTT	CASSLWHLVATGELFF
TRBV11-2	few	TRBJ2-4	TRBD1	TGTGCCAGCAGCTTAGTAGCGCCCGCCTCCAGGGGGGCCAAAAACATTCAGTACTTC	CASSLVAPASRGAKNIQYF
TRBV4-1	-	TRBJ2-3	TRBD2	TGCGCCAGCAGCCAGGAGGGTAAGACTAGCGGGAGGACAGATACGCAGTATTTT	CASSQEGKTSGRTDTQYF
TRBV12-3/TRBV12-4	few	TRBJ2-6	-	TGTGCCAGCAGTTTAAGCGGTACTAGCTCTGGGGCCAACGTCCTGACTTTC	CASSLSGTSSGANVLTF
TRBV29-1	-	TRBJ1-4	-	TGCAGCGGCGACGGAGGGGATGAAAAACTGTTTTTT	CSGDGGDEKLFF
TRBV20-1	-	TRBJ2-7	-	TGCAGTGCTAGAGATCCGCAGGGGGGGACCTACGAGCAGTACTTC	CSARDPQGGTYEQYF
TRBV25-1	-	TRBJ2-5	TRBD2	TGTGCCAGCAGTGAATCGGGGGGGTGGCAGACCCAGTACTTC	CASSESGGWQTQYF